This T cell receptor (beta chain) was sequenced for a study of cytomegalovirus exposure and HLA in healthy donors. Findings and limits, study-wide: Researchers reported in a later analysis that a missense DCLRE1C variant was tied to TCR beta V- and J-gene trimming.

On this clone: Its antigen remains unidentified.

The PCR made use of 60 Vbeta and 13 Jbeta primers. Libraries were prepared by immunoSEQ multiplex PCR; TCRdb keeps only in-frame clonotypes and omits some of them. The top ten clones hold under 4.5% of a sample with roughly 100,000 clones, around four fifths of them seen once. There are 17 residues in the CDR3. The V gene's germline CDR1 is MDHEN and CDR2 SYDVKM. The ends lost 1 base at V and 4 bases at J; junction bases unmatched: 8. V and J are TRBV28 and TRBJ1-2; 11 nucleotides match TRBD1. The sequenced sample consisted of PBMCs. The sequence came from a female donor in good health and CMV-seropositive. CDR3 sequence: CASSLLVGDRGFYGYTF. In nucleotides, the CDR3 is TGTGCCAGCAGTTTATTGGTGGGGGACAGGGGGTTCTATGGCTACACCTTC.